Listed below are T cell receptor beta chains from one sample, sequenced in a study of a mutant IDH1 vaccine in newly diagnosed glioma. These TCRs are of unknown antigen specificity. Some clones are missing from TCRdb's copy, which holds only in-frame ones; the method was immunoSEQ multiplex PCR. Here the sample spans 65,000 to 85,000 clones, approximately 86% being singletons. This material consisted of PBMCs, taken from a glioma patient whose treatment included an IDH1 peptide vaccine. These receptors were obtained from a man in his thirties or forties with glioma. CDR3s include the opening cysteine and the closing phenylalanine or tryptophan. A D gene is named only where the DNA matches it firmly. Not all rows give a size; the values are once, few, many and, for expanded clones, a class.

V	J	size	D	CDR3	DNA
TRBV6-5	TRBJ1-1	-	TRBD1	CASRQRTGTTEAFF	TGTGCCAGCAGACAACGGACAGGGACCACTGAAGCTTTCTTT
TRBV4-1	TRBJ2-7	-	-	CASSQDSRESYEQYF	TGCGCCAGCAGCCAAGATTCTAGGGAATCCTACGAGCAGTACTTC
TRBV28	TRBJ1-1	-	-	CASLRLNTEAFF	TGTGCCAGCCTTCGATTGAACACTGAAGCTTTCTTT
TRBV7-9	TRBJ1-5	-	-	CASSLRNGNQPQHF	TGTGCCAGCAGCTTACGGAATGGCAATCAGCCCCAGCATTTT
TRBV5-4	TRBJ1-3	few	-	CASSTQSSGNTIYF	TGTGCCAGCAGCACCCAGAGCTCTGGAAACACCATATATTTT
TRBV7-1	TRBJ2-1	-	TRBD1	CASSPWTGVTYEQFF	TGTGCCAGCAGCCCATGGACAGGGGTTACGTATGAGCAGTTCTTC
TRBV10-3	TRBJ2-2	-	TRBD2	CAISDLAGGPATGELFF	TGTGCCATCAGTGACCTAGCGGGAGGGCCCGCGACCGGGGAGCTGTTTTTT
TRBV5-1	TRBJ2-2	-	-	CASRQGSGTGELFF	TGCGCCAGCAGGCAGGGTAGCGGCACCGGGGAGCTGTTTTTT
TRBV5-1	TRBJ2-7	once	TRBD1	CASSLVGQGPYEQYF	TGCGCCAGCAGCTTGGTGGGACAGGGACCCTACGAGCAGTACTTC
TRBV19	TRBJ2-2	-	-	CASSIDRWAGNAGELFF	TGTGCCAGTAGTATAGATCGCTGGGCAGGTAACGCCGGGGAGCTGTTTTTT
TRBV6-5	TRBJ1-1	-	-	CASSYRNTEAFF	TGTGCCAGCAGTTACCGGAACACTGAAGCTTTCTTT
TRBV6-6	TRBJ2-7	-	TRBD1	CASSYDRGGSYEQYF	TGTGCCAGCAGTTACGACAGGGGGGGGTCCTACGAGCAGTACTTC
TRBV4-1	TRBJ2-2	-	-	CASRRTASTGELFF	TGCGCCAGCAGGAGGACAGCTTCCACCGGGGAGCTGTTTTTT
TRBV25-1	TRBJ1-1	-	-	CASRPFGGTEAFF	TGTGCCAGCAGGCCTTTTGGGGGGACTGAAGCTTTCTTT
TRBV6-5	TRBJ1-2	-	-	CASSSPLRMWDYGYTF	TGTGCCAGCAGTTCCCCCTTAAGGATGTGGGACTATGGCTACACCTTC
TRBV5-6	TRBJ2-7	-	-	CASSLGPASSYEQYF	TGTGCCAGCAGCTTGGGACCGGCCAGCTCCTACGAGCAGTACTTC